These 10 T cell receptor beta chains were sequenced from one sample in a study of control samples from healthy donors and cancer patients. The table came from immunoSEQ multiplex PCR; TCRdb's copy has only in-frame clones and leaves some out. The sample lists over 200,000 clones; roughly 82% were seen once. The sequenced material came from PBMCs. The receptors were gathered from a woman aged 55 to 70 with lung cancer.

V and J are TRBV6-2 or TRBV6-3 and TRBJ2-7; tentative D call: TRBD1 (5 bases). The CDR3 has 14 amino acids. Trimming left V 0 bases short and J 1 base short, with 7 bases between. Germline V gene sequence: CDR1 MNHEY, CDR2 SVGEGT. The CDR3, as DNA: TGTGCCAGCAGTTACTCTAGACAGTCCTACGAGCAGTACTTC. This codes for CASSYSRQSYEQYF.

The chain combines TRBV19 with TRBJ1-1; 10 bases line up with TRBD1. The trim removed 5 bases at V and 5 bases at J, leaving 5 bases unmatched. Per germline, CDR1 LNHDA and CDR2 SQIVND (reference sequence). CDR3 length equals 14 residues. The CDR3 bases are TGTGCCAGTAGTTCCGGGACAGGGGCAACTGAAGCTTTCTTT. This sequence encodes CASSSGTGATEAFF.

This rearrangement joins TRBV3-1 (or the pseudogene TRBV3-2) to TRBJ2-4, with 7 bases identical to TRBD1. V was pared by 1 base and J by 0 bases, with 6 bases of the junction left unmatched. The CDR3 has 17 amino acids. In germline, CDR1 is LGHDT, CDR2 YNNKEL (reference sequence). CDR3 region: CASSQGTAGGAKNIQYF. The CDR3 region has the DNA TGTGCCAGCAGCCAAGGGACGGCAGGGGGAGCCAAAAACATTCAGTACTTC.

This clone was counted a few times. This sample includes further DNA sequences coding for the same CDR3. The CDR3 reads CASSPSTDTQYF. As DNA, the CDR3 is TGTGCCAGCTCACCTAGCACAGATACGCAGTATTTT. The chain carries TRBV18 and TRBJ2-3, with D unclear. The germline gives CDR1 KGHSH, CDR2 LQKENI. V lost 3 bases, J lost 0 bases, and 1 base lay in between. The length of the CDR3 is 12 residues.

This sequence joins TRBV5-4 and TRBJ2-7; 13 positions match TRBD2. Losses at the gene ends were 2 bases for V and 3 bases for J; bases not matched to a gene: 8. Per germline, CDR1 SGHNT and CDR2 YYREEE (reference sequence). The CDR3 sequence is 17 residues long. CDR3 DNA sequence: TGTGCCAGCAGCTTACGGTCCGGGACTAGCGGGAACTACGAGCAGTACTTC. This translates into CASSLRSGTSGNYEQYF.

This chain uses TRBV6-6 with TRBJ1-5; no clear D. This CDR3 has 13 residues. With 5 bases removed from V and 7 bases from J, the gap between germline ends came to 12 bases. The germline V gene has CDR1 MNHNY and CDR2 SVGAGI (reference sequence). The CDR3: CASSLGSLQPQHF. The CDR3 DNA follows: TGTGCCAGCAGTCTCGGAAGCTTGCAGCCCCAGCATTTT.

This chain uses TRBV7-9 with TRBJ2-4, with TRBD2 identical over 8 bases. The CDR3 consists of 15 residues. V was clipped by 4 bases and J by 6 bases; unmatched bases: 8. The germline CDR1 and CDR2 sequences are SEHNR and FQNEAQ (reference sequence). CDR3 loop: CASSSGTGGRNIQYF. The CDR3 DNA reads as TGTGCCAGCAGCTCAGGGACGGGAGGGCGAAACATTCAGTACTTC.

CDR3 sequence: CASHDRQGRRGGYTF. The DNA for the CDR3 is TGTGCCAGCCACGATCGACAGGGGCGAAGGGGTGGCTACACCTTC. The J gene is TRBJ1-2, the V gene TRBV6-5, with 8 bases that match TRBD1. V shed 8 bases, J shed 7 bases, and the junction held 15 bases outside the gene matches. CDR1 is MNHEY and CDR2 is SVGAGI in the germline V gene. This CDR3 contains 15 residues.

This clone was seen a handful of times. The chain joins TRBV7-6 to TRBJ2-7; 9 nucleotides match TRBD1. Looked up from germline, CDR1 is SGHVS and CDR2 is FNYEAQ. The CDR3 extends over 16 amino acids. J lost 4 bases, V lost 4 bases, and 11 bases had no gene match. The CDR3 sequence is CASSSWRDRVFYEQYF. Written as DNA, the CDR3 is TGTGCCAGCAGCTCCTGGCGGGACAGGGTTTTTTACGAGCAGTACTTC.

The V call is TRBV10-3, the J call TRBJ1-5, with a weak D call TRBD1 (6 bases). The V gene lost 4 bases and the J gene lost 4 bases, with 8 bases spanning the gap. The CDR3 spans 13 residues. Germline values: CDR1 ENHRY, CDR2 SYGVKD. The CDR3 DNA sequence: TGTGCCATCAGTGTGACAGGTAATCAGCCCCAGCATTTT. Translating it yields CAISVTGNQPQHF.